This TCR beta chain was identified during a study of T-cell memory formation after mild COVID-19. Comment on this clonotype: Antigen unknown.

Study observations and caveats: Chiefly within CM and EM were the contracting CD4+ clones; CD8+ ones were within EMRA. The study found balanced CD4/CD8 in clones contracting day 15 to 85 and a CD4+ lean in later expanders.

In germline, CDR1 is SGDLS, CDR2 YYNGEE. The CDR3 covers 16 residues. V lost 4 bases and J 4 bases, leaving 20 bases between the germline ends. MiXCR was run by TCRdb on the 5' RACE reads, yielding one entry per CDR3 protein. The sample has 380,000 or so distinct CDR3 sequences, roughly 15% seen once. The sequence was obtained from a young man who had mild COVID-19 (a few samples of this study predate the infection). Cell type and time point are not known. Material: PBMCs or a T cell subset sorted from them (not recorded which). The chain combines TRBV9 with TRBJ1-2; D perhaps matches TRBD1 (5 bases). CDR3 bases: TGTGCCAGCAGCTTGGGGCTAGCAGGGCCGACCTATGGCTACACCTTC. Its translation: CASSLGLAGPTYGYTF.